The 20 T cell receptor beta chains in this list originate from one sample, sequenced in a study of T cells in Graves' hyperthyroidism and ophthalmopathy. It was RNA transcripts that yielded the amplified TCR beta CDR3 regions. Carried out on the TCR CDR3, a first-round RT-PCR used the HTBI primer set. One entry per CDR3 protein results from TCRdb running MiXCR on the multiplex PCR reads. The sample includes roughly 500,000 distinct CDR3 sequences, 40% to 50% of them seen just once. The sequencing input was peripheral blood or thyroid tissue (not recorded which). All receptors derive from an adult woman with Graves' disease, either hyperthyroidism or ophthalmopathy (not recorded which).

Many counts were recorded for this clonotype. This CDR3 reads CASSVQAYQPQHF. The CDR3, as DNA: TGTGCCAGTAGTGTCCAAGCGTATCAGCCCCAGCATTTT. The chain employs TRBV19 and TRBJ1-5, with D uncertain. V was cut by 5 bases and J by 5 bases, with 10 bases left in between. This CDR3 contains 13 residues. The germline CDR1 and CDR2 sequences are LNHDA and SQIVND (reference sequence).

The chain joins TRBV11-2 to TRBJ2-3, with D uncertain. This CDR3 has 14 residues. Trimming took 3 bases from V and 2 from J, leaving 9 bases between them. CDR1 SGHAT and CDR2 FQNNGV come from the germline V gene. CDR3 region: CASSFSKPTDTQYF. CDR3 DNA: TGTGCCAGCAGCTTTAGTAAGCCCACAGATACGCAGTATTTT.

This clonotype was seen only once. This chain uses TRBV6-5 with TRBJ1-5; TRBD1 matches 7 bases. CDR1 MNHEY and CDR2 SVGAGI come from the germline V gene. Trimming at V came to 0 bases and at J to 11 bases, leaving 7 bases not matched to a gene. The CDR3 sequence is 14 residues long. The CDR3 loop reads CASSYSTRGTTQHF. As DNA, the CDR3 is TGTGCCAGCAGTTACTCGACCAGGGGGACGACCCAGCATTTT.

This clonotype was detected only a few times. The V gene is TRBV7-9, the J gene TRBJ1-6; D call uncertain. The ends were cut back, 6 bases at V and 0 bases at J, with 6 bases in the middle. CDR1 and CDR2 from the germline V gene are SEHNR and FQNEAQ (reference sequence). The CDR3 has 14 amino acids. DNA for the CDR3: TGTGCCAGCAGTCTGAGCTCCTATAATTCACCCCTCCACTTT. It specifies CASSLSSYNSPLHF.

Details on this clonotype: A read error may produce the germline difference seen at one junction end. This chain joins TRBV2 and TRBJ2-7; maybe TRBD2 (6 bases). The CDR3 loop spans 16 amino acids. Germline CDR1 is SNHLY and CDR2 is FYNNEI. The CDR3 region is CATSEEGTGAPYEQYF. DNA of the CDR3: TGTGCCACCAGTGAGGAGGGAACCGGGGCCCCCTACGAGCAGTACTTC.

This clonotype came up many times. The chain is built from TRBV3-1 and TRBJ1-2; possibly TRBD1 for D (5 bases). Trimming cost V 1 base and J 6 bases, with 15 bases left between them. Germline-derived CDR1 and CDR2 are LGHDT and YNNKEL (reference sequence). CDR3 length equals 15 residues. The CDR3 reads CASSQVGGARDGYTF. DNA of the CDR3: TGTGCCAGCAGCCAAGTTGGGGGAGCTCGCGATGGCTACACCTTC.

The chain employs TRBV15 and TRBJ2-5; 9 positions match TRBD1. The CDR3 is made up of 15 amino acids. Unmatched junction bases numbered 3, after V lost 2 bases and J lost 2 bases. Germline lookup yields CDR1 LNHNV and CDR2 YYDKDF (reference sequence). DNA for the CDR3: TGTGCCACCAGCAGACCAGGGACAGGGCAAGAGACCCAGTACTTC. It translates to CATSRPGTGQETQYF. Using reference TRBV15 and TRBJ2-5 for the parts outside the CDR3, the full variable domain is DAMVIQNPRYQVTQFGKPVTLSCSQTLNHNVMYWYQQKSSQAPKLLFHYYDKDFNNEADTPDNFQSRRPNTSFCFLDIRSPGLGDTAMYLCATSRPGTGQETQYFGPGTRLLVL.

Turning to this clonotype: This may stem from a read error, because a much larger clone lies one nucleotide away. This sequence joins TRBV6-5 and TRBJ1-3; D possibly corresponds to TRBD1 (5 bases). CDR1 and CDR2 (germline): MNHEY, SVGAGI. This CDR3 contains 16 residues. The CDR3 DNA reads TGTGCCAGCAGCTCAAAGGGGCTATTCTCTGGAAACACCGTATATTTT. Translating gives CASSSKGLFSGNTVYF.

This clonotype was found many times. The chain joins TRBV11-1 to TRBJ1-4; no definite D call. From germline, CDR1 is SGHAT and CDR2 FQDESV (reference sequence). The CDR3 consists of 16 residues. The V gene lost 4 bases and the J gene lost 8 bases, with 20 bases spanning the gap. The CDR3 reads CASSSPDGDNWEKLFF. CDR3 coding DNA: TGTGCCAGCAGCTCACCGGACGGCGATAATTGGGAAAAACTGTTTTTT.

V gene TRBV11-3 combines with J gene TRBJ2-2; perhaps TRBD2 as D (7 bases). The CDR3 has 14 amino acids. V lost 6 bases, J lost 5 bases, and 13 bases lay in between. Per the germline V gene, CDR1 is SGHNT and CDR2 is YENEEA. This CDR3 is CASRRGLATGELFF. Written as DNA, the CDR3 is TGTGCCAGCAGGCGGGGGCTAGCGACCGGGGAGCTGTTTTTT.

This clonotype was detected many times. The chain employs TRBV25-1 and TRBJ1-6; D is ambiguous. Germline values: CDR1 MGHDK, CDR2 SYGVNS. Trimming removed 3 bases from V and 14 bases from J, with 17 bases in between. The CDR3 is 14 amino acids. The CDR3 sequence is CASSDPGRAQTLHF. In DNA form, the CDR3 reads TGTGCCAGCAGTGACCCAGGCCGGGCCCAAACCCTCCACTTT.

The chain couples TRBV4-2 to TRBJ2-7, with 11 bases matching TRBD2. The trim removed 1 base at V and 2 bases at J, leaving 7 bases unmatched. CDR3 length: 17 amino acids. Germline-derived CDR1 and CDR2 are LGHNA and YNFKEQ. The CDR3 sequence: CASSQASGLAAPYEQYF. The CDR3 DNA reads TGTGCCAGCAGCCAAGCCTCGGGACTAGCGGCCCCCTACGAGCAGTACTTC.

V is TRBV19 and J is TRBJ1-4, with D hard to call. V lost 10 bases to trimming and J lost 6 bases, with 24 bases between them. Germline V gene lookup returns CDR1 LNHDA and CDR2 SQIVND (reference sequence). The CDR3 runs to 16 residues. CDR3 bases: TGTGCCACCAAAGACCGTGGACGGCAGGTCCATGAAAAACTGTTTTTT. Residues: CATKDRGRQVHEKLFF.

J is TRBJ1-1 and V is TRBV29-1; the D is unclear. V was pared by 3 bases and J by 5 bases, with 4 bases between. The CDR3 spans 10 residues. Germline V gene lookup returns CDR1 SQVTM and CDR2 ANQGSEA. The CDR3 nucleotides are TGCAGCGTTGATGTTACTGAAGCTTTCTTT. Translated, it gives CSVDVTEAFF.

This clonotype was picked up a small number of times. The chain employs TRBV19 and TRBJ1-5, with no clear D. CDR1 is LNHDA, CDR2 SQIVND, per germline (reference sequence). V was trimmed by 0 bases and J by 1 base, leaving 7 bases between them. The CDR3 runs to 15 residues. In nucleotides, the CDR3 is TGTGCCAGTAGTATAGATCAAGGAAGCAATCAGCCCCAGCATTTT. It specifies CASSIDQGSNQPQHF.

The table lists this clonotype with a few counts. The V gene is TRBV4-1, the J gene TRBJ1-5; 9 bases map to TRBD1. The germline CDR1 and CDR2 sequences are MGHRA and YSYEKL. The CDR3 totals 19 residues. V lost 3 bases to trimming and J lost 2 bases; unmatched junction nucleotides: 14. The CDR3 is CASSQTSAETGGGNQPQHF. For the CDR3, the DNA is TGCGCCAGCAGCCAGACCTCTGCCGAGACAGGGGGAGGCAATCAGCCCCAGCATTTT.

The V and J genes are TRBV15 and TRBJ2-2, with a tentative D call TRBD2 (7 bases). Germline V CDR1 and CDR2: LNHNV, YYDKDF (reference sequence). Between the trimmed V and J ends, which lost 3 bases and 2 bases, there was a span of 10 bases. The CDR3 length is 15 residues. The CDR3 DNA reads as TGTGCCACCAGCAGGGGGGGGGGCAACACCGGGGAGCTGTTTTTT. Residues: CATSRGGGNTGELFF.

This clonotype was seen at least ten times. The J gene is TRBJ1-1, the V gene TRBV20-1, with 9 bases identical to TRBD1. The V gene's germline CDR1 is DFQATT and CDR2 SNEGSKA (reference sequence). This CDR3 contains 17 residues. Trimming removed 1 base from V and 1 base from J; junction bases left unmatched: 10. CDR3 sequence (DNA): TGCAGTGCTAGAGCGCATAGACAGGGGGGACGGAACACTGAAGCTTTCTTT. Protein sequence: CSARAHRQGGRNTEAFF.

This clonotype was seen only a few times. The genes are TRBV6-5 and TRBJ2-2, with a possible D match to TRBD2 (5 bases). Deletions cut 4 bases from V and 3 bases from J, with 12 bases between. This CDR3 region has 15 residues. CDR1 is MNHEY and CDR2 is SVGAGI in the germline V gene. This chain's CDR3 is CASSLRLPDTGELFF. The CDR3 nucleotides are TGTGCCAGCAGTTTGCGACTACCAGACACCGGGGAGCTGTTTTTT.

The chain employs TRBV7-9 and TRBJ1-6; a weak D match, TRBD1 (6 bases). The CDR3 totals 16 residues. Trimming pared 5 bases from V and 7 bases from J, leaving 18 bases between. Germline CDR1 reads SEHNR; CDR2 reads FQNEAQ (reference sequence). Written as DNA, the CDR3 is TGTGCCAGCAGCGCCTTGGGGGGCCACGCAAATTCACCCCTCCACTTT. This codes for CASSALGGHANSPLHF.